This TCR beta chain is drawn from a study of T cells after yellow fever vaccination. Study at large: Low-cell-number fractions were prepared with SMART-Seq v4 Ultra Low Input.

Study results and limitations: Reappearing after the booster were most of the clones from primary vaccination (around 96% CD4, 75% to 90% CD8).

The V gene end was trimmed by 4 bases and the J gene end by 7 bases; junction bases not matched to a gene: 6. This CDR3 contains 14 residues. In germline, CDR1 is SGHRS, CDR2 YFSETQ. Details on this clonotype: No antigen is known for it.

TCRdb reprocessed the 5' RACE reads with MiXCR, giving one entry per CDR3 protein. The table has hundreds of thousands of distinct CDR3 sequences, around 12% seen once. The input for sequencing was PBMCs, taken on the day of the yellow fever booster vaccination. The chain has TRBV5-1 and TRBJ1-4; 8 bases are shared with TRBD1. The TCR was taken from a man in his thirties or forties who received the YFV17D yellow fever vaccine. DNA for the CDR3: TGCGCCAGCAGCCAAGGACAGGGAGTTGAAAAACTGTTTTTT. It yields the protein CASSQGQGVEKLFF. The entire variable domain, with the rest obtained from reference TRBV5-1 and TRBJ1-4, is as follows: KAGVTQTPRYLIKTRGQQVTLSCSPISGHRSVSWYQQTPGQGLQFLFEYFSETQRNKGNFPGRFSGRQFSNSRSEMNVSTLELGDSALYLCASSQGQGVEKLFFGSGTQLSVL.